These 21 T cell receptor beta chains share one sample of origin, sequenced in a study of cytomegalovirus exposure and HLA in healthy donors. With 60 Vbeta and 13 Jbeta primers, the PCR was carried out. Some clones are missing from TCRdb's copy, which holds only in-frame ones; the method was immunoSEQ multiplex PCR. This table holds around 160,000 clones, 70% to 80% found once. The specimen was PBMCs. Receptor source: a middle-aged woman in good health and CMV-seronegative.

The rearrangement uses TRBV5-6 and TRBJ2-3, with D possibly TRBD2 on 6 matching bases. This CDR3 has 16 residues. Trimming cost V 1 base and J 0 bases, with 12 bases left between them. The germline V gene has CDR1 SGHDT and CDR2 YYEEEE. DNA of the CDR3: TGTGCCAGCAGCTTGTGGCTCGGGGGAAGCACAGATACGCAGTATTTT. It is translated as CASSLWLGGSTDTQYF. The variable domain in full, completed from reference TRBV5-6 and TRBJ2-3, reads DAGVTQSPTHLIKTRGQQVTLRCSPKSGHDTVSWYQQALGQGPQFIFQYYEEEERQRGNFPDRFSGHQFPNYSSELNVNALLLGDSALYLCASSLWLGGSTDTQYFGPGTRLTVL.

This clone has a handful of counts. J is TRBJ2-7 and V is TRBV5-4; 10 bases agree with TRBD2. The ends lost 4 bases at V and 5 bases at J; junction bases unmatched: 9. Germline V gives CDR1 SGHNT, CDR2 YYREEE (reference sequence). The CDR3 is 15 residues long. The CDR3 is CASSPEAGGIHEQYF. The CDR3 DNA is TGTGCCAGCAGCCCTGAAGCGGGAGGGATCCACGAGCAGTACTTC.

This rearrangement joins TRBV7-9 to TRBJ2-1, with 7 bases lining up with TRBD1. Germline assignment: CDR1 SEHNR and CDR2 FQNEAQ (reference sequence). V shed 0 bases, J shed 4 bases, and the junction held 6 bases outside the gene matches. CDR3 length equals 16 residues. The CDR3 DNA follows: TGTGCCAGCAGCTTAGCGGGACAGCAAATTTACAATGAGCAGTTCTTC. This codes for CASSLAGQQIYNEQFF.

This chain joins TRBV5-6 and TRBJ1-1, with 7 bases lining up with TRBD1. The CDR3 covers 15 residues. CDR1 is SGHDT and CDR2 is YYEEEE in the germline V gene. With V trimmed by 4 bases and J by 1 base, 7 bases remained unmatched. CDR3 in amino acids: CASSRLDRRNTEAFF. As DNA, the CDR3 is TGTGCCAGCAGCCGACTGGACAGGAGGAACACTGAAGCTTTCTTT.

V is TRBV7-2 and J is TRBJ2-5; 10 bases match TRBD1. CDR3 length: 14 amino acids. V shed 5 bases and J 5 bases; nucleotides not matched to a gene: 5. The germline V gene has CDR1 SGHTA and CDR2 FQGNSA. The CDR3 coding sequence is TGTGCCAGCAGCCCCGACAGGGGGCAGGAGACCCAGTACTTC. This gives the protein CASSPDRGQETQYF.

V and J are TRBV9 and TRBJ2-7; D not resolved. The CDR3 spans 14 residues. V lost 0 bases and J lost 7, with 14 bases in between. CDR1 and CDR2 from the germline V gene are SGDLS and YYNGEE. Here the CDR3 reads CASSVDLLAEEQYF. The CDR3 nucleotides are TGTGCCAGCAGCGTAGATCTACTCGCTGAAGAGCAGTACTTC.

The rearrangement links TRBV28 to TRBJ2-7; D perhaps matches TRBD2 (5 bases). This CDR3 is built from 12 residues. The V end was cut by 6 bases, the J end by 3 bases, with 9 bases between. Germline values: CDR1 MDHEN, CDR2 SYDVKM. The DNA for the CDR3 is TGTGCCAGCAGGTTCGGGGTCTACGAGCAGTACTTC. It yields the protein CASRFGVYEQYF.

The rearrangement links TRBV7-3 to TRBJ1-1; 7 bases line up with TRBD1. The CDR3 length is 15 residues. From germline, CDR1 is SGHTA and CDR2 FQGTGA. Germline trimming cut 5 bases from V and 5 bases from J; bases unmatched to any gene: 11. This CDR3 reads CASSGVGGGETEAFF. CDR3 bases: TGTGCCAGCAGCGGGGTAGGGGGCGGAGAAACTGAAGCTTTCTTT.

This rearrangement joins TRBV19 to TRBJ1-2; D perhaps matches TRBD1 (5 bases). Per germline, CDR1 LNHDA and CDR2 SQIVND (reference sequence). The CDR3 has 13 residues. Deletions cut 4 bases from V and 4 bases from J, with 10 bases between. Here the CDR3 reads CASSKQETYGYTF. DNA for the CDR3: TGTGCCAGTAGTAAACAGGAGACCTATGGCTACACCTTC.

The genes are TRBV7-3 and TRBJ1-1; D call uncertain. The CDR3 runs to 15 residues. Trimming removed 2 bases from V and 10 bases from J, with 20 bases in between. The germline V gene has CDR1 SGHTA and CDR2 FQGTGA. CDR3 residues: CASSLEGGGRDVAFF. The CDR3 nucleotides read TGTGCCAGCAGCTTAGAAGGCGGAGGGAGGGATGTAGCTTTCTTT.

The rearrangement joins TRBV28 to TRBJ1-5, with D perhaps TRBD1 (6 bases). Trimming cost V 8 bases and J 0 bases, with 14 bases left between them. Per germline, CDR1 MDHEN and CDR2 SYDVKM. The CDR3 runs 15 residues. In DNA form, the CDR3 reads TGTGCCAGCTCAAGACAGGTAATTAGCAATCAGCCCCAGCATTTT. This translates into CASSRQVISNQPQHF.

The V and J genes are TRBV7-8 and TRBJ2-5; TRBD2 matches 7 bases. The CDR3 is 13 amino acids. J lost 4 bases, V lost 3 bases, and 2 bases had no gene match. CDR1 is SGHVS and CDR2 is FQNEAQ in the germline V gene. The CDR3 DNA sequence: TGTGCCAGCAGCTTGGAGCGGGGAGAGACCCAGTACTTC. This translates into CASSLERGETQYF.

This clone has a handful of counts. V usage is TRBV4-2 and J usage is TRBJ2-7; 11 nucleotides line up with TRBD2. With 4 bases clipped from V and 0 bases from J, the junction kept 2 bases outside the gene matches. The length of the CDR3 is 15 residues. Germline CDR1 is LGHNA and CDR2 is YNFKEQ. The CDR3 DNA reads TGTGCCAGCAGCCCAACTAGCGGGAGCTCCTACGAGCAGTACTTC. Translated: CASSPTSGSSYEQYF.

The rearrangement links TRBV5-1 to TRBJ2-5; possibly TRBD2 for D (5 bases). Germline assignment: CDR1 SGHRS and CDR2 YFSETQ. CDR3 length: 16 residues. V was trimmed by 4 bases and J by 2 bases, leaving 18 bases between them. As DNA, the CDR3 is TGCGCCAGCAGCCATAGCGAGACAACTTTTCAAGAGACCCAGTACTTC. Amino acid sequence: CASSHSETTFQETQYF. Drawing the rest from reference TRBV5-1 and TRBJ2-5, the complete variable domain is KAGVTQTPRYLIKTRGQQVTLSCSPISGHRSVSWYQQTPGQGLQFLFEYFSETQRNKGNFPGRFSGRQFSNSRSEMNVSTLELGDSALYLCASSHSETTFQETQYFGPGTRLLVL.

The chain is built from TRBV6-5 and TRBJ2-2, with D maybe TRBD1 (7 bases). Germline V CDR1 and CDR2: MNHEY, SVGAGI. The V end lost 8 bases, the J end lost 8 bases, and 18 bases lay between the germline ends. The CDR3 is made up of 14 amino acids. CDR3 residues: CASGQWRGQGELFF. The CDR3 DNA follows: TGTGCCAGCGGCCAGTGGAGGGGGCAGGGGGAGCTGTTTTTT.

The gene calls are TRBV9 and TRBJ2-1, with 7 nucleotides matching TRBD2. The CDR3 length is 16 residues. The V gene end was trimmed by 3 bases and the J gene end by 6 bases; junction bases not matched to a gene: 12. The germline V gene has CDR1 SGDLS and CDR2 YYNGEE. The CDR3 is CASSEDQAGWGNEQFF. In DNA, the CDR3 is TGTGCCAGCAGCGAGGACCAAGCGGGATGGGGCAATGAGCAGTTCTTC.

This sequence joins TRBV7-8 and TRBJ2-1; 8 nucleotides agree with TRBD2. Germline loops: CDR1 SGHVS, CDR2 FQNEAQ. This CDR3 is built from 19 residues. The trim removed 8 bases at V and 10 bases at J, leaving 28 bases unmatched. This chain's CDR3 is CASSTPRPLAGTTGEEQFF. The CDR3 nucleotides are TGTGCCAGCTCCACACCGAGACCCCTAGCGGGCACCACCGGGGAAGAGCAGTTCTTC.

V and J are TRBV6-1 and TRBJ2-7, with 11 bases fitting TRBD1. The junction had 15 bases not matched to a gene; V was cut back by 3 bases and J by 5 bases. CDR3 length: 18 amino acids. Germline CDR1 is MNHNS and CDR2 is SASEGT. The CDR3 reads CASSEDRGRKGMSHEQYF. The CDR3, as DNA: TGTGCCAGCAGTGAGGACAGGGGGCGGAAAGGAATGTCCCACGAGCAGTACTTC.

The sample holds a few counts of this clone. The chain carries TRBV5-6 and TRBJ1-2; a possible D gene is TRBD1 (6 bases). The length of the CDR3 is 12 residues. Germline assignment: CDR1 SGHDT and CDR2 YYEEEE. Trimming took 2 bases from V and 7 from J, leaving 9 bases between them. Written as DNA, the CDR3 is TGTGCCAGCAGCTTAACAGGGATTGGCTACACCTTC. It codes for CASSLTGIGYTF.

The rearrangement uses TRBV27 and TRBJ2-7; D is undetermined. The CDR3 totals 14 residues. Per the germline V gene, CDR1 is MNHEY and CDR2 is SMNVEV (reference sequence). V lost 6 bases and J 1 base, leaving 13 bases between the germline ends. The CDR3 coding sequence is TGTGCCAGCAGGCAACTACCCACTTCCTACGAGCAGTACTTC. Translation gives CASRQLPTSYEQYF.

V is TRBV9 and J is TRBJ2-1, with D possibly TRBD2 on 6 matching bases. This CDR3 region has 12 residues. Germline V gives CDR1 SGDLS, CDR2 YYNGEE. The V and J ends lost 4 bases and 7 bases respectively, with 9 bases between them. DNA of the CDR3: TGTGCCAGCAGCTACGGGACTAATGAGCAGTTCTTC. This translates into CASSYGTNEQFF.